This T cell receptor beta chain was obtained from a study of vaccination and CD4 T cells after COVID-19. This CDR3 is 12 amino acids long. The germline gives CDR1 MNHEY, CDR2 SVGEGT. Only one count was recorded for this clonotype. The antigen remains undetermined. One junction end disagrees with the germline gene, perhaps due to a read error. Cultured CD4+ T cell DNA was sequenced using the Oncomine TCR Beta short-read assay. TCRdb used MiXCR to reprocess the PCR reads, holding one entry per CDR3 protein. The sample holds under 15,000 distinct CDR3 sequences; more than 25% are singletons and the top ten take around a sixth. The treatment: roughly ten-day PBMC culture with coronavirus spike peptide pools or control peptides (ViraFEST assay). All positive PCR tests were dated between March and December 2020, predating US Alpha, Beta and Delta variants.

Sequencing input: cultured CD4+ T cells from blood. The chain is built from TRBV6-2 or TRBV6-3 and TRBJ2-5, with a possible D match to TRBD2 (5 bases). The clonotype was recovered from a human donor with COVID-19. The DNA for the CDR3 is TGTGCCAGCAGCAGGACTGAAGAGGCCCAGTACTTC. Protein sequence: CASSRTEEAQYF.